The clone carrying this T cell receptor (beta chain) was recorded many times. The antigen is not known. The J segment lost 3 bases and the V segment lost 5 bases, leaving 11 bases of the junction unmatched. The CDR3 has 16 residues. CDR1 is MNHNS, CDR2 SASEGT, per germline. RNA transcripts gave rise to amplified TCR beta CDR3 regions. When the TCR CDR3 underwent first-round RT-PCR, the HTBI primer set was used. TCRdb re-called the multiplex PCR reads with MiXCR, one entry per CDR3 protein. In the table there are a few hundred thousand distinct CDR3 sequences, 15% to 18% of which are singletons. This entry is derived from a study of T cells in Graves' hyperthyroidism and ophthalmopathy. Study information: Peripheral blood was drawn at first diagnosis, prior to all treatment.

Orbital computed tomography, thyroid ultrasound, serum thyroxine and TRAb, and clinical symptoms together informed the diagnoses. Fresh peripheral blood, 9.5 to 10 ml of it, supplied the PBMCs. Study-wide findings and caveats: Ophthalmopathy was told apart from stable hyperthyroidism by a 13 V-J model.

The sequencing sample was made of blood. V and J are TRBV6-1 and TRBJ2-7; 9 bases agree with TRBD2. This sequence was found in a woman under 40 with Graves' hyperthyroidism. DNA for the CDR3: TGTGCCAGCAGTCGAACATCGATTAGCGGGAGCTACGAGCAGTACTTC. This codes for CASSRTSISGSYEQYF.